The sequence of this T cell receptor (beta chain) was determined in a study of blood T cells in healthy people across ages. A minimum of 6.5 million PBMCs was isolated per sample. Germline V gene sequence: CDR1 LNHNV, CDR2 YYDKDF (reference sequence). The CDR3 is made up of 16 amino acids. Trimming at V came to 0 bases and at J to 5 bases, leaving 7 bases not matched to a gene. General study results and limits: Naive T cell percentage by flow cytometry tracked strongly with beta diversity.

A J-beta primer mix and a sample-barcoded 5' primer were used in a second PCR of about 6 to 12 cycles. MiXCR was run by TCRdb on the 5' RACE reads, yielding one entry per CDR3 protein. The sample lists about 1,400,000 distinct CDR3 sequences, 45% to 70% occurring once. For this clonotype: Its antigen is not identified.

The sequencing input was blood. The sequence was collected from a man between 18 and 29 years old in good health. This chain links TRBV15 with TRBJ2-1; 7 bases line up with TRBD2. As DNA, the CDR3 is TGTGCCACCAGCAGAGATTTTTACGCGGGGGACAATGAGCAGTTCTTC. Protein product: CATSRDFYAGDNEQFF.